Reported below is one T cell receptor (beta chain). Its antigen remains unknown. The study sequenced TCR beta in blood CD8+ and CD4+ T cells. RNA totalling about 0.45 to 1 ug underwent reverse transcription with random hexamers. Amplification of TCR beta CDR3 across 54 Vbeta and 13 Jbeta was performed with immunoSEQ multiplex PCR. TCRdb re-derived calls from the immunoSEQ multiplex PCR reads in MiXCR, one entry per CDR3 protein. The data contain over 100,000 distinct CDR3 sequences, 85% to 95% of them singletons. This sample was included in a study of CD8 T cells in Susac syndrome. Study-wide results and caveats: The study admitted that it had a relatively small number of individuals in its TCR sequencing and HLA analysis.

The sequencing input was CD8+ T cells from PBMCs. The receptor's source is a human donor in good health.

CDR3 nucleotide sequence: TGCGCCAGCAGCCTCGGGACTAGCGGACCCCAAGAGACCCAGTACTTC. This gives the protein CASSLGTSGPQETQYF. The chain links TRBV5-1 to TRBJ2-5; TRBD2 aligns across 11 bases. Trimming cost V 4 bases and J 1 base; bases outside gene matches: 6. The CDR3 spans 16 residues. In germline, CDR1 is SGHRS, CDR2 YFSETQ.